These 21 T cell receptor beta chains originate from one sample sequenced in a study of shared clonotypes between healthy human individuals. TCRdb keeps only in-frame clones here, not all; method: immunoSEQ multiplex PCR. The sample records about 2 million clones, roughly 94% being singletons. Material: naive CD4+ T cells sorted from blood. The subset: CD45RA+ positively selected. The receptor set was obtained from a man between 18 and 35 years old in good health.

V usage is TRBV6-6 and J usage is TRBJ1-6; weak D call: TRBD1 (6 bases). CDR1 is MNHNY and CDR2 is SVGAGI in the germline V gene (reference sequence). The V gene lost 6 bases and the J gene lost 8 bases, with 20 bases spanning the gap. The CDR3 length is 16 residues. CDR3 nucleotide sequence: TGTGCCAGCAGCTCCCTACAGGGATGGGTGGATTCACCCCTCCACTTT. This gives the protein CASSSLQGWVDSPLHF.

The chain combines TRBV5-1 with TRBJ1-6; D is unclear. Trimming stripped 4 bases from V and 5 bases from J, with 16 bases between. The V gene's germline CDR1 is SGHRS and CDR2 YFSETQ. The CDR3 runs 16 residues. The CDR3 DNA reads TGCGCCAGCAGCCGAGGGAACCCAGGTGATAATTCACCCCTCCACTTT. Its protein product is CASSRGNPGDNSPLHF. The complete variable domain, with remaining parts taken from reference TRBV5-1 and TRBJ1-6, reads KAGVTQTPRYLIKTRGQQVTLSCSPISGHRSVSWYQQTPGQGLQFLFEYFSETQRNKGNFPGRFSGRQFSNSRSEMNVSTLELGDSALYLCASSRGNPGDNSPLHFGNGTRLTVT.

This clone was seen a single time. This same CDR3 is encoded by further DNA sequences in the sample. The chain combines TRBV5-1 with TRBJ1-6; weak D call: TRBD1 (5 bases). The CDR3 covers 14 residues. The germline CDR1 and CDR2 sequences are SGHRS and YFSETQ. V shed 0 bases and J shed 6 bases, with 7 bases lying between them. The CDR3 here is CASSLGDGNSPLHF. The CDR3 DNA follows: TGCGCCAGCAGCTTGGGGGACGGTAATTCACCCCTCCACTTT.

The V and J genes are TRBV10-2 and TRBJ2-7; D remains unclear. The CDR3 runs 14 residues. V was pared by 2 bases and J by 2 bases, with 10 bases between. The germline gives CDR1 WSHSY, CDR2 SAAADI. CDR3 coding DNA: TGCGCCAGCAGTGAGCTGGCCTGGGCCTACGAGCAGTACTTC. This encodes CASSELAWAYEQYF.

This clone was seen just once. Written as DNA, the CDR3 is TGCGCCAGCAGTGCCGACCCCGGGACAGGGCGATACGAGCAGTACTTC. It translates to CASSADPGTGRYEQYF. This chain joins TRBV10-1 and TRBJ2-7; 9 nucleotides agree with TRBD1. This CDR3 has 16 amino acids. Germline trimming cut 4 bases from V and 4 bases from J; bases unmatched to any gene: 11. Germline values: CDR1 WNHNN, CDR2 SYGVQD (reference sequence).

The CDR3 loop reads CASSPRGLGGELFF. The CDR3 coding sequence is TGTGCCAGCAGCCCCCGGGGCCTTGGCGGGGAGCTGTTTTTT. The V and J genes are TRBV9 and TRBJ2-2; D might be TRBD1 or TRBD2, each matching 5 bases. Looked up from germline, CDR1 is SGDLS and CDR2 is YYNGEE. CDR3 length: 14 residues. V gave up 4 bases and J gave up 7 bases, with 14 bases separating them.

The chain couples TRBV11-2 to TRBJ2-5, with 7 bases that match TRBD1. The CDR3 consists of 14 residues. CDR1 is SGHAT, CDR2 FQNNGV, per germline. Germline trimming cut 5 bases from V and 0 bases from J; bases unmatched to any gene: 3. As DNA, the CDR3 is TGTGCCAGCAGCAAGCAGGGGGACCAAGAGACCCAGTACTTC. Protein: CASSKQGDQETQYF.

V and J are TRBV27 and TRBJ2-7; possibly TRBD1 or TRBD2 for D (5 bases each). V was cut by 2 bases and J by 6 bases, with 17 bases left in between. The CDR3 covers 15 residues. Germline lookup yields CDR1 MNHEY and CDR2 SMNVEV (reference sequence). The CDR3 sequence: CASSLRRGQAIEQYF. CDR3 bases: TGTGCCAGCAGTTTACGACGGGGCCAGGCGATCGAGCAGTACTTC.

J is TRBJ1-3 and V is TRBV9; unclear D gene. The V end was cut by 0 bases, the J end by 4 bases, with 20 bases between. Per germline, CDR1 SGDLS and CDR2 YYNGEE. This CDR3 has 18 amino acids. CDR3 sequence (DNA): TGTGCCAGCAGCGTAGGTCCCTCAGGTGCGGCTTCAGGAAACACCATATATTTT. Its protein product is CASSVGPSGAASGNTIYF.

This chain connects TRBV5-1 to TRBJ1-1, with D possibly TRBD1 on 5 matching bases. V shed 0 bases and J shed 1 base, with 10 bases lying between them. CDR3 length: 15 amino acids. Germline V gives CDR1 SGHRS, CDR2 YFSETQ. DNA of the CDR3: TGCGCCAGCAGCTTGGCGCAGGGCTCGAACACTGAAGCTTTCTTT. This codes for CASSLAQGSNTEAFF.

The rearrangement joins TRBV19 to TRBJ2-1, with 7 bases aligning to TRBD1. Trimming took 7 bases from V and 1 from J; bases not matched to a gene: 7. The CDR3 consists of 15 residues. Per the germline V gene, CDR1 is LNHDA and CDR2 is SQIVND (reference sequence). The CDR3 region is CASTRTGDSYNEQFF. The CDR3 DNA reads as TGTGCCAGTACCCGGACAGGAGATTCCTACAATGAGCAGTTCTTC.

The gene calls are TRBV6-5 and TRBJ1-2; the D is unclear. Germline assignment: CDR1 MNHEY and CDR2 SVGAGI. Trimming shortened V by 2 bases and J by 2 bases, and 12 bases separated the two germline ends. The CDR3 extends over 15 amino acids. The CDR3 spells CASSYRSDRNYGYTF. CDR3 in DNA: TGTGCCAGCAGTTACCGCTCCGACCGAAACTATGGCTACACCTTC.

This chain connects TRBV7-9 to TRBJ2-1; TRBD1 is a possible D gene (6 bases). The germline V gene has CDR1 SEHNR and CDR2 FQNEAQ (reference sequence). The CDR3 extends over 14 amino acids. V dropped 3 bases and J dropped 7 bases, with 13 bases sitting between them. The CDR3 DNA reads TGTGCCAGCAGCTTTCGTCAGGGGTGGAATGAGCAGTTCTTC. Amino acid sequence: CASSFRQGWNEQFF.

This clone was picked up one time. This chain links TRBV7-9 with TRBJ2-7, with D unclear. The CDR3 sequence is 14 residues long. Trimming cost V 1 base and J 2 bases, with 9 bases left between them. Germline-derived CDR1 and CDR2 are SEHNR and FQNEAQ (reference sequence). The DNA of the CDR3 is TGTGCCAGCAGCTTAGGCCAGTCCACCTACGAGCAGTACTTC. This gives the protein CASSLGQSTYEQYF.

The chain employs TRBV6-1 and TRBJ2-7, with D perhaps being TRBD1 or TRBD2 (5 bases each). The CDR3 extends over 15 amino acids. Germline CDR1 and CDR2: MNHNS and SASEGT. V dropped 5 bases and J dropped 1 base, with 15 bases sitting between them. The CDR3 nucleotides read TGTGCCAGCAGTCCACCGGGACGGATATCCTACGAGCAGTACTTC. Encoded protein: CASSPPGRISYEQYF.

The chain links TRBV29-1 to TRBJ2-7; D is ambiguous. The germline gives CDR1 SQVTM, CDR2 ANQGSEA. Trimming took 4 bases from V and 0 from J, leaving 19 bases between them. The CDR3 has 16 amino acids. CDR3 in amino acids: CSVAWVQALGSYEQYF. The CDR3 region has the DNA TGCAGCGTTGCATGGGTCCAGGCCCTCGGCTCCTACGAGCAGTACTTC.

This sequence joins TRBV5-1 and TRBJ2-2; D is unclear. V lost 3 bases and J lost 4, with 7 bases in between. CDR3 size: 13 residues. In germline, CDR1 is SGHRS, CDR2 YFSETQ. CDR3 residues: CASSSPSTGELFF. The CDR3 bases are TGCGCCAGCAGCTCTCCTTCCACCGGGGAGCTGTTTTTT.

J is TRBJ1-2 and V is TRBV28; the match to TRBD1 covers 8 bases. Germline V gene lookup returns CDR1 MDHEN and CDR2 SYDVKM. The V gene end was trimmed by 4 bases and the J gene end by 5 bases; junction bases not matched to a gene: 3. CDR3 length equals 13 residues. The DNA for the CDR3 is TGTGCCAGCAGTTCACAGGGGGGGTATGGCTACACCTTC. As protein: CASSSQGGYGYTF.

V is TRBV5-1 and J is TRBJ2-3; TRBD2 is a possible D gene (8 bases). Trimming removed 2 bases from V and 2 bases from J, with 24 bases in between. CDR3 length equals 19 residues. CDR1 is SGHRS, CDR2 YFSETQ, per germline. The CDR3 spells CASSFFPPLAGQHTDTQYF. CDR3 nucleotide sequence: TGCGCCAGCAGCTTTTTCCCTCCATTAGCGGGACAGCACACAGATACGCAGTATTTT.

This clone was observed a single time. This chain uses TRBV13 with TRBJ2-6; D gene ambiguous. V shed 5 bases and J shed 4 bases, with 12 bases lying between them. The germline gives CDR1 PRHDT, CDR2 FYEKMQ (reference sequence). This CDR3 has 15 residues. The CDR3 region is CASSQPGNGANVLTF. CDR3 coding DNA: TGTGCCAGCAGCCAACCCGGCAACGGGGCCAACGTCCTGACTTTC.

CDR3 sequence: CASSLTTVGYTF. The CDR3, as DNA: TGTGCCAGCAGTCTCACTACGGTAGGCTACACCTTC. This chain links TRBV13 with TRBJ1-2; D uncertain. V was pared by 6 bases and J by 8 bases, with 13 bases between. CDR3 size: 12 residues. CDR1 is PRHDT, CDR2 FYEKMQ, per germline (reference sequence).